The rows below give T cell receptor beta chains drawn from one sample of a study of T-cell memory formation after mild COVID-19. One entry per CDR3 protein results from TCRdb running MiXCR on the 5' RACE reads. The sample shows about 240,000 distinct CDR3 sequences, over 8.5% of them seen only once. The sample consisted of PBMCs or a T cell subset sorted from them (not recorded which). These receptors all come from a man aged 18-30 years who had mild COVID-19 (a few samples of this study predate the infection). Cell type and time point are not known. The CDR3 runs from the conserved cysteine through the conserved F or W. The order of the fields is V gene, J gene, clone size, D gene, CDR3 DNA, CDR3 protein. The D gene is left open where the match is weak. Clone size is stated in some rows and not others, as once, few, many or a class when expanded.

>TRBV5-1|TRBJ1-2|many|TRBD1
TGCGCCAGCAGCGGACTGGACGACAGGGAACGGACCTATGGCTACACCTTC
CASSGLDDRERTYGYTF
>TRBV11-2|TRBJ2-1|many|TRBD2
TGTGCCAGCAGCTTAGGGACTAGTGATGAGCAGTTCTTC
CASSLGTSDEQFF
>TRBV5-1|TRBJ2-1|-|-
TGCGCCAGCAGCTCGGCCCGGGCCATATACAATGAGCAGTTCTTC
CASSSARAIYNEQFF
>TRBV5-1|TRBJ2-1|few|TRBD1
TGCGCCAGCAGCTGGACAGGGCACAATGAGCAGTTCTTC
CASSWTGHNEQFF
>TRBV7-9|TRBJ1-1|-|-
TGTGCCAGCAGCTCTCCCGGGACTCCCCGGATGGTAGCTTTCTTT
CASSSPGTPRMVAFF
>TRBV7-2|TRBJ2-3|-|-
TGTGCCAGCAGCTTGGACTTAGTGAGCACAGATACGCAGTATTTT
CASSLDLVSTDTQYF
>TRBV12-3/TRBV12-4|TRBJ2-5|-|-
TGTGCCAGCAGCGAGCAGGGGACGGAGACCCAGTACTTC
CASSEQGTETQYF
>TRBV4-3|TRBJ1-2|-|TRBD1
TGCGCCAGCAGCGCGGGACAGGGGGGTGGCTATGGCTACACCTTC
CASSAGQGGGYGYTF
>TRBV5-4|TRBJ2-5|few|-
TGTGCCAGCAGCTTTTGGGGGAAAGAGACCCAGTACTTC
CASSFWGKETQYF
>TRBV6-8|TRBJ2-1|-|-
TGTGCCAGCGGGGACTGGAATGAGCAGTTCTTC
CASGDWNEQFF
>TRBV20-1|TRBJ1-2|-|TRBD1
TGCAGTGCTAGTCCCACCTCCTGGGACAGCTCCCAAGCTAACTATGGCTACACCTTC
CSASPTSWDSSQANYGYTF
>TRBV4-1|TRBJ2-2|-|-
TGCGCCAGCAGCCAAGGCGGGCTAATAGGGGGGACCGGGGAGCTGTTTTTT
CASSQGGLIGGTGELFF
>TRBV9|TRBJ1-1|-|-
TGTGCCAGCAGCGTACTGGGTCAGAACACTGAAGCTTTCTTT
CASSVLGQNTEAFF
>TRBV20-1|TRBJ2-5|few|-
TGCAGTGCTAGAATCGGTAGCAAAGAGACCCAGTACTTC
CSARIGSKETQYF
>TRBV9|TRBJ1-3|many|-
TGTGCCAGCAGCGCCCAACAGGGTCAAGGAAACACCATATATTTT
CASSAQQGQGNTIYF
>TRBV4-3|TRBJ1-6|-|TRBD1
TGCGCCAGCAGCCAAAGGACAGGGGGCCGTTCACCCCTCCACTTT
CASSQRTGGRSPLHF
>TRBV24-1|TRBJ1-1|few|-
TGTGCCACCAGATTTGCCCGGGGGACTGAAGCTTTCTTT
CATRFARGTEAFF
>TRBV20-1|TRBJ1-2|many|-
TGCAGTGCTAGTCGGAGGGATTATGGCTACACCTTC
CSASRRDYGYTF
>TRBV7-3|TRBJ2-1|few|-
TGTGCCAGCAGCCCGGGGTCCGGCTCTTTGCAGTTCTTC
CASSPGSGSLQFF
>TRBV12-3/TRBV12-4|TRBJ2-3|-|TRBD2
TGTGCCACTTCGGGACTAGCGGGGAACACAGATACGCAGTATTTT
CATSGLAGNTDTQYF
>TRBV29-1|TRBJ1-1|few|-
TGCAGCGTTGAAGAGTCCTGGATGAACACTGAAGCTTTCTTT
CSVEESWMNTEAFF
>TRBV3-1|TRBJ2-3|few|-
TGTGCCAGCAGCCAATTTACCTTCGCAGATACGCAGTATTTT
CASSQFTFADTQYF